This TCR beta chain is from a study of OX40 agonist ivuxolimab in advanced cancers. Regarding the complete study: The costimulatory receptor OX40 (CD134) was targeted by ivuxolimab, a fully human IgG2 agonistic monoclonal antibody. The purpose of peripheral TCRbeta sequencing was to test whether ivuxolimab changed TCR sequence diversity and led to clonal T-cell expansion. Among the 52 dose-escalation patients, about 20 had hepatocellular carcinoma, about 15 melanoma, 9 renal cell carcinoma and 9 head and neck cancer. In the dose-escalation cohort, 75% to 85% of patients were male, and the mean age was around 65 years with a range of about 20 to 80. Prior anti-PD-1, anti-PD-L1 or anti-CTLA-4 therapy was permitted, and approximately 40% of dose-escalation patients had received checkpoint inhibitors. Intravenous ivuxolimab was administered to patients every 2 weeks at six dose levels: 0.01, 0.1, 0.3, 1.5, 3 and 10 mg/kg. The paper covers the monotherapy dose-escalation part of the phase I ivuxolimab trial, which included N = 52 patients. Three dose-escalation patients achieved partial responses, one with hepatocellular carcinoma and two with cutaneous melanoma.

Concerning this clone: The specificity of this receptor is unknown. No much larger clone exists at a distance of one base, and base qualities are not known.

CDR1 and CDR2 are read off the germline V gene as MDHEN and SYDVKM. After removal of 3 bases from V and 9 bases from J, the junction retains 8 bases not matched to a gene. Its CDR3 holds 14 amino acids, cysteine through phenylalanine. Solely the CDR3 DNA is kept, with 42 bases framed from the first base. What the authors observed across the whole study: On average, CD8+ T cells showed more expanded clones than CD4+ T cells after ivuxolimab. The antigen specificity of the peripheral T cells that underwent clonal expansion was not determined. At doses from 0.1 to 3.0 mg/kg, clonal expansion was seen in both CD4+ and CD8+ blood T cells between baseline and week 6. Low levels of normalized T-cell clonal expansion were also seen in some patients who did not respond. In the 0.1-3.0 mg/kg groups, partial responders were among the patients with the lowest normalized peripheral clonal expansion, particularly in CD8+ T cells.

To sequence the TCRbeta CDR3 region, genomic DNA was isolated from the sorted cells. The immunoSEQ Assay was used for sequencing of TCRbeta CDR3 regions. TCRdb holds this immuneACCESS table with in-frame rearrangements only. Some clones are missing; in checked studies, unresolved V genes explain under half, and the rest has no known cause. This sample gives about 71,000 clones in total; about 90% of them show up just once. About 14% of the sample is in the top ten clones. The trial excluded patients who had a history of autoimmune disease or who were on systemic immunosuppression. Peripheral blood for TCR sequencing was collected from all dose cohorts at baseline, on cycle 4 day 1, and on cycle 7 day 1. Samples were obtained from an open-label, multicenter, first-in-human phase I dose-escalation trial of ivuxolimab. Adults with locally advanced or metastatic head and neck squamous cell, hepatocellular, melanoma or renal cell carcinoma were enrolled in the trial. Before TCR sequencing, CD4+ and CD8+ T cells were separately sorted from peripheral blood.

The source is an adult with an advanced solid tumor such as melanoma, head and neck, liver or kidney cancer. The specimen comprised CD4+ or CD8+ T cells sorted from blood, sampled in a trial of the OX40 agonist ivuxolimab. This chain joins TRBV28 to TRBJ2-5, and TRBD2 aligns with 9 junction nucleotides. The nucleotide sequence is given as TGTGCCAGCAGTTTTGCGGGAGGGCCTCAGGCCCAGTACTTC. This codes for CASSFAGGPQAQYF.